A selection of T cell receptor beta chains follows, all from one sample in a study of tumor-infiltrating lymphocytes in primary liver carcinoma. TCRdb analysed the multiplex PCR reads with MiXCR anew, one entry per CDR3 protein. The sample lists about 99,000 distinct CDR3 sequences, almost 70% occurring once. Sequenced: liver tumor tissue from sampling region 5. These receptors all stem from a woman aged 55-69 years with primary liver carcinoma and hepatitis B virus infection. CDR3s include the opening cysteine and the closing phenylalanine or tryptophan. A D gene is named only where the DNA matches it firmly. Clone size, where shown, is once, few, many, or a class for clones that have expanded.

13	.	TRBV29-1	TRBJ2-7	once	TGCAGCTTTGCATTCACAGCCCTGGGGGAGCAGTACTTC	CSFAFTALGEQYF
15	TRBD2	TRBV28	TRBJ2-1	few	TGTGCCAGCAAACCCGGCGGGAGGGTCGCTAATGAGCAGTTCTTC	CASKPGGRVANEQFF
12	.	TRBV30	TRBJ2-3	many	TGTGCCTGGAGTCGGAGTGCAGATACGCAGTATTTT	CAWSRSADTQYF
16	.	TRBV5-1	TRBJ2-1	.	TGCGCCAGCAGCGTGCAGAAGTTCAGCTCCTACAATGAGCAGTTCTTC	CASSVQKFSSYNEQFF
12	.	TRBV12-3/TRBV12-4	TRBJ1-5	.	TGCGCCAGCAGTTTAGACTATCAGCCCCAGCAATTT	CASSLDYQPQQF
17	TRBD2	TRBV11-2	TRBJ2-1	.	TGTGCCAGCAGCACGATACTAGCGGGAGGGCCGGGGGGTGAGCAGTTCTTC	CASSTILAGGPGGEQFF
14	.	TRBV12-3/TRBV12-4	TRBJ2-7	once	TGTGCATGCAGCCGTCCAGGGGTACCTAGGGAGCAGTACTTC	CACSRPGVPREQYF
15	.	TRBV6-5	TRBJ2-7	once	TGTGCCAGCAGTGCAACGGGCAGGGGTCCCTACAAGCAGTACTTC	CASSATGRGPYKQYF
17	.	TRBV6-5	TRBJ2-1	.	TGTGCCAGTGGGCCCCGGGTTCGAGCGGGTCGCTACATTGAGCAGTTCTTC	CASGPRVRAGRYIEQFF
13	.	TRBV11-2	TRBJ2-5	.	TGTGCCAGCAGCTTAGCCCCGCGCCAGACTCAGTACTTC	CASSLAPRQTQYF
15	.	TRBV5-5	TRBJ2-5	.	TGTACCAGCAGCTTGGGGGCTACGGGGCGAAAGACCCAGTACTTC	CTSSLGATGRKTQYF
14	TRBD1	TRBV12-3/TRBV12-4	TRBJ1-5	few	TGTGCCAGCAGGACCGGGACAGATAGTCAGCCCCAGCATTTT	CASRTGTDSQPQHF